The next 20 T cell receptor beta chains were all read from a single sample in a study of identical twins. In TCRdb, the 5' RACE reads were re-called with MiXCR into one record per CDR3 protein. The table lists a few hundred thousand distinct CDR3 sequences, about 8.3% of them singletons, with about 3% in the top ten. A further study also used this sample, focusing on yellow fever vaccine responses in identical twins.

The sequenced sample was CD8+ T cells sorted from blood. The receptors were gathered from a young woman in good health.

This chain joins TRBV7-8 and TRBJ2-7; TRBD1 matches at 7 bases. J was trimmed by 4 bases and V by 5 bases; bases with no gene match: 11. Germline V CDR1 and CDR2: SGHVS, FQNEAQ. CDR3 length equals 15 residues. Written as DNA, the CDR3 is TGTGCCAGCAGCATTCCACAGGGGTTGATTTACGAGCAGTACTTC. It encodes CASSIPQGLIYEQYF.

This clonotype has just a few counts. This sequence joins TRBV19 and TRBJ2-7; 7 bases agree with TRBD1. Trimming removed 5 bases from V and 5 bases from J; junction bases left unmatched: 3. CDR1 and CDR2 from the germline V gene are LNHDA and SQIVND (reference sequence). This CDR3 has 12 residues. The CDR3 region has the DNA TGTGCCAGTAGTGGACAGGAAAACGAGCAGTACTTC. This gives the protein CASSGQENEQYF.

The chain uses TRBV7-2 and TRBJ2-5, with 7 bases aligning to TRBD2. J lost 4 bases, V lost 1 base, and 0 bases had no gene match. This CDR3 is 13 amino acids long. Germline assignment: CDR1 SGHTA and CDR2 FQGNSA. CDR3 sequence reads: CASSLGGGETQYF. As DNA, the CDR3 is TGTGCCAGCAGCTTAGGCGGGGGAGAGACCCAGTACTTC.

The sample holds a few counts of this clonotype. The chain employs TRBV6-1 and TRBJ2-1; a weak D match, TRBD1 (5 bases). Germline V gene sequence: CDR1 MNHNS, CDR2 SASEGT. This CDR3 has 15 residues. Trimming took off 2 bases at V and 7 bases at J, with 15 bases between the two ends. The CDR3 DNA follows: TGTGCCAGCAGTGAATACGGTCAGGGCCGGAATGAGCAGTTCTTC. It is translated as CASSEYGQGRNEQFF.

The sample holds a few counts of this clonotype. The CDR3 nucleotides are TGTGCCAGCAGTGAACGGTGGGGCAGGGGAGGGTCCTACGAGCAGTACTTC. Amino acids: CASSERWGRGGSYEQYF. The chain uses TRBV2 and TRBJ2-7; a weak D match, TRBD2 (7 bases). Per germline, CDR1 SNHLY and CDR2 FYNNEI. The V and J ends lost 2 bases and 1 base respectively, with 18 bases between them. The CDR3 is 17 amino acids.

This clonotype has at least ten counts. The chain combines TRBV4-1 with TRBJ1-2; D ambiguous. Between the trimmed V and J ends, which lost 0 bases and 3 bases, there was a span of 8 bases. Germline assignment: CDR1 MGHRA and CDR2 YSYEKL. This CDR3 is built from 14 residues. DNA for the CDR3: TGCGCCAGCAGCCAAGAACTCAGGTACTATGGCTACACCTTC. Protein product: CASSQELRYYGYTF.

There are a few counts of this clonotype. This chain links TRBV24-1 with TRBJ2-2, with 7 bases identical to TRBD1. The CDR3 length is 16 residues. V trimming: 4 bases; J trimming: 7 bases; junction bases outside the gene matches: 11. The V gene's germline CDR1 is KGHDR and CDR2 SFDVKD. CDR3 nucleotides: TGTGCCACCAGTGAAAGTACAGGGGCAGGGATCGGGGAGCTGTTTTTT. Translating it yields CATSESTGAGIGELFF.

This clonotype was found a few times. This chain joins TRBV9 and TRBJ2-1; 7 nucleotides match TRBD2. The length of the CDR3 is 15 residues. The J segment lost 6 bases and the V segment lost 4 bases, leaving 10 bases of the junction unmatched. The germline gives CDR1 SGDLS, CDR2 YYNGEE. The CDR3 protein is CASSLIAGGFNEQFF. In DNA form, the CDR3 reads TGTGCCAGCAGCCTCATAGCGGGTGGCTTCAATGAGCAGTTCTTC.

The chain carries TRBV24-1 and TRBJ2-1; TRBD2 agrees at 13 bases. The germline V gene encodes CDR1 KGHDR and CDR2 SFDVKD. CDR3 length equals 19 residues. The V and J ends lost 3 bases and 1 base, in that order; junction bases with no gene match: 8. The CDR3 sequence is CATSDLKRTSGSSYNEQFF. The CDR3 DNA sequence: TGTGCCACCAGTGATCTAAAACGGACTAGCGGGAGTTCCTACAATGAGCAGTTCTTC.

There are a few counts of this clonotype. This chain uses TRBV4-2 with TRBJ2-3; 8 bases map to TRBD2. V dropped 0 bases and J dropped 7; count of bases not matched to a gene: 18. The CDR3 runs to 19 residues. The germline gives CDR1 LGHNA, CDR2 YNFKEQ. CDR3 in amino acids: CASSQEAGGPLNGENTQYF. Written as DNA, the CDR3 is TGTGCCAGCAGCCAAGAGGCGGGAGGCCCCTTAAATGGGGAAAATACGCAGTATTTT.

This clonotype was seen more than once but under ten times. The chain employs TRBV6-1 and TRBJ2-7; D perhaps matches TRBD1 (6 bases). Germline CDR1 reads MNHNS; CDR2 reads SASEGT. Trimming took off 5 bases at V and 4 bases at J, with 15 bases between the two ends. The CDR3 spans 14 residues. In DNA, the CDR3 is TGTGCCAGCAGTCTCCGGTACAGGGCTTACGAGCAGTACTTC. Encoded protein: CASSLRYRAYEQYF.

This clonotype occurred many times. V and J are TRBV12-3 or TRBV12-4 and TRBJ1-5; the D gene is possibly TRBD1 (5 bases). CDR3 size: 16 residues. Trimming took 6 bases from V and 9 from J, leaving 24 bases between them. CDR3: CASRGVRDGREGPQHF. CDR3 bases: TGTGCCAGCAGGGGTGTTAGGGACGGCCGGGAAGGGCCCCAGCATTTT.

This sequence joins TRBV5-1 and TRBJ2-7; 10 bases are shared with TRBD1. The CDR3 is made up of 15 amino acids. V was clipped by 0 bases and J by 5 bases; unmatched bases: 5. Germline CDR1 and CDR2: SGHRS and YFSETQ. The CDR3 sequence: CASSLEGTGVDEQYF. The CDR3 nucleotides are TGCGCCAGCAGCTTGGAGGGGACAGGGGTGGACGAGCAGTACTTC.

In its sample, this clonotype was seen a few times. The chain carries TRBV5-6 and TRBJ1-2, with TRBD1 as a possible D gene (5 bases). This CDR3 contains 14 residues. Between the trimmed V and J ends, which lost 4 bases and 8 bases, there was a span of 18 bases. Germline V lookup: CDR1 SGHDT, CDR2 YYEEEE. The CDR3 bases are TGTGCCAGCAGCCTGAGACAGACCCCCTCGGGCTACACCTTC. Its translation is CASSLRQTPSGYTF.

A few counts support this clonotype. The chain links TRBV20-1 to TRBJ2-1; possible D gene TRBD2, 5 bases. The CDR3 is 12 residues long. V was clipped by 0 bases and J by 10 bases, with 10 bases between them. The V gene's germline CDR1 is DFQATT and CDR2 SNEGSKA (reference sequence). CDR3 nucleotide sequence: TGCAGTGCTAGAGATGGAGGAAGCGAGCAGTTCTTC. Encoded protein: CSARDGGSEQFF.

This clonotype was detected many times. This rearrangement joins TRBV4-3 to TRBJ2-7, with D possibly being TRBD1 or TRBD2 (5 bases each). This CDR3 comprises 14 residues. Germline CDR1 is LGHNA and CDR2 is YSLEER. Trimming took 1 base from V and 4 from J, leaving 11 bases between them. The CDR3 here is CASSQAPGQYEQYF. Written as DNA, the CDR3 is TGCGCCAGCAGCCAAGCACCGGGGCAATACGAGCAGTACTTC.

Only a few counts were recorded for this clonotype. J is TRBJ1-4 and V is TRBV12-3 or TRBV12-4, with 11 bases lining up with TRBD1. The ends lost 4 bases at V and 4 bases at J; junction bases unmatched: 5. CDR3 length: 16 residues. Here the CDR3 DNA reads TGTGCCAGCAGTTCCGGGACAGGGGGGAGTAATGAAAAACTGTTTTTT. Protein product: CASSSGTGGSNEKLFF.

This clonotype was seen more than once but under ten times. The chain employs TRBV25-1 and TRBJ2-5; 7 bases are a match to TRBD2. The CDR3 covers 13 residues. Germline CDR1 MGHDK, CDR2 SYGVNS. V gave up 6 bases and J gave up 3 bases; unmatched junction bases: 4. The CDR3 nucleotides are TGTGCCAGCAGAGTGGGAGGGAAAGAGACCCAGTACTTC. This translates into CASRVGGKETQYF.

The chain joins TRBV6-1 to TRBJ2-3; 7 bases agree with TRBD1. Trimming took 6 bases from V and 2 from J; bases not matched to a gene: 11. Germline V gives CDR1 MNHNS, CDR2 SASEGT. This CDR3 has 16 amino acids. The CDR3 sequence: CASRKSWDSPTDTQYF. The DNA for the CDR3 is TGTGCCAGCAGAAAGAGTTGGGACAGCCCCACAGATACGCAGTATTTT.

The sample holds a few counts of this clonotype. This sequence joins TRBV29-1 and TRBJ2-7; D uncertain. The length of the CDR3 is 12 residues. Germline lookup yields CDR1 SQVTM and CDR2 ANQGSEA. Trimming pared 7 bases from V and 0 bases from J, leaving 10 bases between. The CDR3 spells CSAATGSYEQYF. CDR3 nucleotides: TGCAGCGCGGCAACGGGCTCCTACGAGCAGTACTTC.